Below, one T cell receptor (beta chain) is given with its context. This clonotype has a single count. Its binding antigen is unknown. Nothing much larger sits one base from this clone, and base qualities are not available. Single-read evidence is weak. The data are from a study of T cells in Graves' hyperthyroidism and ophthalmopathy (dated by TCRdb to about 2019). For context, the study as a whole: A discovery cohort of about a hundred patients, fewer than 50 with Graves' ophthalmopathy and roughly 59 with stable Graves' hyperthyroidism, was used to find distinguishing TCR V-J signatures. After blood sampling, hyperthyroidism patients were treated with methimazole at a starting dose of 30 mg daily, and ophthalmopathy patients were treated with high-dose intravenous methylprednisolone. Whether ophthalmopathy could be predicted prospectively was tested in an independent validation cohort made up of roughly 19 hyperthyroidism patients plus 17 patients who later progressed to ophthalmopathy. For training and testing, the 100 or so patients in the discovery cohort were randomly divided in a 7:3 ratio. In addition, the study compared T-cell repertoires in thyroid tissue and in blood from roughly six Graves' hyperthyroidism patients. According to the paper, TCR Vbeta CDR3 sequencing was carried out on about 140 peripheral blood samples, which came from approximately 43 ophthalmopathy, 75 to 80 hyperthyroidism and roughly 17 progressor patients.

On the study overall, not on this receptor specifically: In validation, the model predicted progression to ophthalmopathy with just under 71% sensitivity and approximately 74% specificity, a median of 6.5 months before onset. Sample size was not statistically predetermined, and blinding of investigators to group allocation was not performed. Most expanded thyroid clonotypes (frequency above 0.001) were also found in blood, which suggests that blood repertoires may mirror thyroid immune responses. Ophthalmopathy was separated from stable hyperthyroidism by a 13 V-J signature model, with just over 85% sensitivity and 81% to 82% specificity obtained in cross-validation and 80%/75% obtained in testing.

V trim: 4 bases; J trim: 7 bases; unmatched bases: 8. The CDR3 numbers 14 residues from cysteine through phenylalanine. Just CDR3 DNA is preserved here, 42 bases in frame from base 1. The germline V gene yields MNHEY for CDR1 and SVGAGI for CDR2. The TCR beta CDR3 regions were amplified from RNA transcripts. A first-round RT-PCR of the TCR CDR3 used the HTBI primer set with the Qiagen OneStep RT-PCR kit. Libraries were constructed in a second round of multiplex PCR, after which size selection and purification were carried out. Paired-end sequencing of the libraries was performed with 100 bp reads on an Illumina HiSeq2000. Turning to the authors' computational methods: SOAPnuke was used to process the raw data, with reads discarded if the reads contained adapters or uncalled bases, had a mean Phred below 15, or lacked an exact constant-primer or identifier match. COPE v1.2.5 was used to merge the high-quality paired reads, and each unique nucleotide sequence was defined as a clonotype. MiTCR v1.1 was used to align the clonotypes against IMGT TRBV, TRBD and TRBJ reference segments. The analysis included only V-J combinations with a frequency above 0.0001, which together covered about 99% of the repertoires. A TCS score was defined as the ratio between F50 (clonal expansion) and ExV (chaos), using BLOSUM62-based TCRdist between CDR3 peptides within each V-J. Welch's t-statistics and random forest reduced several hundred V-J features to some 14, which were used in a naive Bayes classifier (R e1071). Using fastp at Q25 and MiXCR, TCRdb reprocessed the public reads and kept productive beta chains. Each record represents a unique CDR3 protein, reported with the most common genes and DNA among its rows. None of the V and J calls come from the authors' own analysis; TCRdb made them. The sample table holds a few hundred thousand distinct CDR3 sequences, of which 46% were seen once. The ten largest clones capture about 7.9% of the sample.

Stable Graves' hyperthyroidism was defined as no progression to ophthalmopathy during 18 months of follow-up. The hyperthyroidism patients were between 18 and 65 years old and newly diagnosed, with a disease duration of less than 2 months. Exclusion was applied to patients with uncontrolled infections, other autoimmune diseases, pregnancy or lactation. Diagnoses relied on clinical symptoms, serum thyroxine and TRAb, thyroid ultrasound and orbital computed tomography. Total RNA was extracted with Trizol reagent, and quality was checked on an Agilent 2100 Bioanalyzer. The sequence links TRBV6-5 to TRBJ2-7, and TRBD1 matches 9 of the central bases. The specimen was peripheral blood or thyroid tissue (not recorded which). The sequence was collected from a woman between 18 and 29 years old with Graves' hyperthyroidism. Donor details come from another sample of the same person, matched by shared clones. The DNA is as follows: TGTGCCAGCAGTTTGGACAGGGGTCGGCGGGAGCAGTACTTC. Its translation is CASSLDRGRREQYF.